Listed here are 21 T cell receptor beta chains from one sample, sequenced in a study of T cells in Graves' hyperthyroidism and ophthalmopathy. Researchers took RNA transcripts and amplified the TCR beta CDR3 regions from them. First-round RT-PCR with HTBI primers amplified the TCR CDR3 region. Via MiXCR, TCRdb re-called the multiplex PCR reads, giving one row per CDR3 protein. The sample has a few hundred thousand distinct CDR3 sequences, 15% to 19% seen once. Input material: blood. These receptors all stem from a woman aged 18-29 years with Graves' hyperthyroidism.

This chain uses TRBV19 with TRBJ1-5, with 8 positions matching TRBD1. CDR3 length: 16 residues. V was clipped by 7 bases and J by 4 bases; unmatched bases: 12. Germline loops: CDR1 LNHDA, CDR2 SQIVND (reference sequence). The CDR3 DNA sequence: TGTGCCAGTAACCTACCGACAGGGGTGAGTAATCAGCCCCAGCATTTT. Translated, it gives CASNLPTGVSNQPQHF.

This clonotype was picked up many times. The chain uses TRBV29-1 and TRBJ2-2, with 10 bases lining up with TRBD1. The V gene's germline CDR1 is SQVTM and CDR2 ANQGSEA. J was trimmed by 5 bases and V by 7 bases; bases with no gene match: 4. This CDR3 comprises 13 residues. The CDR3 DNA reads as TGCAGCGGGCGGGACAGGGGAACCGGGGAGCTGTTTTTT. Translated: CSGRDRGTGELFF.

A few counts support this clonotype. The gene calls are TRBV19 and TRBJ2-1; D might be TRBD1 (5 bases). The germline CDR1 and CDR2 sequences are LNHDA and SQIVND (reference sequence). There are 14 residues in the CDR3. Trimming took off 4 bases at V and 7 bases at J, with 14 bases between the two ends. This CDR3 reads CASSRQGAPNEQFF. The CDR3 bases are TGTGCCAGTAGTAGGCAAGGGGCGCCAAATGAGCAGTTCTTC.

Comment on this clonotype: Possible read error: a much larger clone is one base away. V usage is TRBV11-1 and J usage is TRBJ2-1; D might be TRBD1 or TRBD2, each matching 5 bases. CDR3 size: 16 residues. Germline CDR1 is SGHAT and CDR2 is FQDESV (reference sequence). The CDR3 region is CVSSLVPSWGNNEQFF. The CDR3 nucleotides are TGTGTCAGCAGCTTAGTACCATCCTGGGGGAACAATGAGCAGTTCTTC.

This chain joins TRBV20-1 and TRBJ1-5; 8 bases are shared with TRBD1. Unmatched junction bases numbered 6, after V lost 5 bases and J lost 0 bases. Germline CDR1 and CDR2: DFQATT and SNEGSKA (reference sequence). This CDR3 has 15 residues. The CDR3 loop reads CSADRGLYSNQPQHF. The DNA for the CDR3 is TGCAGTGCTGACAGGGGATTATATAGCAATCAGCCCCAGCATTTT.

The sample holds many counts of this clonotype. The chain links TRBV12-3 or TRBV12-4 to TRBJ2-1, with 7 bases that match TRBD2. The CDR3 consists of 14 residues. Trimming at V came to 3 bases and at J to 9 bases, leaving 8 bases not matched to a gene. The CDR3 loop is CASSFRGSPGEQFF. The CDR3 DNA reads TGTGCCAGCAGTTTTCGCGGGAGTCCCGGTGAGCAGTTCTTC.

The chain couples TRBV5-5 to TRBJ1-4; perhaps TRBD1 as D (5 bases). This CDR3 contains 15 residues. The V gene lost 0 bases and the J gene lost 3 bases, with 9 bases spanning the gap. Germline V gives CDR1 SGHKS, CDR2 YYEKEE (reference sequence). The CDR3 is CASSLVKGPNEKLFF. In DNA form, the CDR3 reads TGTGCCAGCAGCTTGGTAAAGGGGCCTAATGAAAAACTGTTTTTT.

The table lists this clonotype with many counts. The rearrangement joins TRBV18 to TRBJ2-7, with D perhaps matching TRBD1 or TRBD2 (5 bases each). Germline lookup yields CDR1 KGHSH and CDR2 LQKENI. V lost 1 base and J lost 2, with 9 bases in between. The CDR3 sequence is 14 residues long. The CDR3 coding sequence is TGTGCCAGCTCACCACTGGGACCTACCTACGAGCAGTACTTC. Protein: CASSPLGPTYEQYF.

To note about this clonotype: One junction end does not reproduce the germline sequence, and a read error may be involved. This chain links TRBV7-2 with TRBJ2-1; D gene ambiguous. CDR3 length: 17 amino acids. The germline V gene encodes CDR1 SGHTA and CDR2 FQGNSA. This CDR3 is CASSWGRAHPVYNEQLF. CDR3 bases: TGTGCCAGCAGCTGGGGTCGGGCCCACCCGGTCTACAATGAGCAGCTCTTC. The full variable domain, rest sourced from reference TRBV7-2 and TRBJ2-1, is GAGVSQSPSNKVTEKGKDVELRCDPISGHTALYWYRQSLGQGLEFLIYFQGNSAPDKSGLPSDRFSAERTGGSVSTLTIQRTQQEDSAVYLCASSWGRAHPVYNEQLFGPGTRLTVL.

The chain combines TRBV6-2 or TRBV6-3 with TRBJ2-1; 10 bases align to TRBD2. V was pared by 5 bases and J by 9 bases, with 7 bases of the junction left unmatched. The CDR3 contains 14 residues. Germline V gene data show CDR1 as MNHEY and CDR2 as SVGEGT. The CDR3 is CASSDLAGVGEQFF. DNA for the CDR3: TGTGCCAGCAGTGATCTAGCGGGGGTCGGTGAGCAGTTCTTC.

Of note for this clonotype: One end of the junction is discordant with germline, which a read error may explain. The chain joins TRBV24-1 to TRBJ2-2; D might be TRBD1 (6 bases). The germline V gene encodes CDR1 KGHDR and CDR2 SFDVKD. The length of the CDR3 is 15 residues. The CDR3 region is CATSDRTANAGELFF. In DNA, the CDR3 is TGTGCCACCAGTGATCGGACAGCGAACGCCGGGGAGCTGTTTTTT.

Many counts were recorded for this clonotype. This sequence joins TRBV2 and TRBJ2-3; 7 positions agree with TRBD2. With 5 bases clipped from V and 1 base from J, the junction kept 3 bases outside the gene matches. From germline, CDR1 is SNHLY and CDR2 FYNNEI. The CDR3 length is 14 residues. The CDR3 spells CASSPTSGTDTQYF. CDR3 nucleotide sequence: TGTGCCAGCAGTCCTACTAGCGGCACAGATACGCAGTATTTT.

The J gene is TRBJ2-2, the V gene TRBV7-2; D call uncertain. Looked up from germline, CDR1 is SGHTA and CDR2 is FQGNSA. Between the trimmed V and J ends, which lost 5 bases and 5 bases, there was a span of 12 bases. The CDR3 is made up of 14 amino acids. The CDR3 DNA is TGTGCCAGCAGCCAAGGATGGATTACCGGGGAGCTGTTTTTT. Its protein product is CASSQGWITGELFF.

This clonotype appeared many times. The rearrangement links TRBV7-9 to TRBJ2-7; D is uncertain. The CDR3 totals 13 residues. The germline V gene has CDR1 SEHNR and CDR2 FQNEAQ (reference sequence). The V and J ends lost 5 bases and 4 bases respectively, with 12 bases between them. CDR3 protein: CASSPDFRYEQYF. CDR3 sequence (DNA): TGTGCCAGCAGCCCAGACTTTAGATACGAGCAGTACTTC.

V usage is TRBV5-1 and J usage is TRBJ2-7; 9 bases agree with TRBD1. The CDR3 length is 15 residues. Germline lookup yields CDR1 SGHRS and CDR2 YFSETQ. Unmatched junction bases numbered 11, after V lost 4 bases and J lost 6 bases. This chain's CDR3 is CASSPEQGARSEQYF. The CDR3, as DNA: TGCGCCAGCAGCCCCGAACAGGGGGCGCGGTCCGAGCAGTACTTC.

The chain has TRBV18 and TRBJ1-2, with D maybe TRBD1 (6 bases). CDR3 length: 13 residues. Trimming took off 1 base at V and 12 bases at J, with 15 bases between the two ends. CDR1 is KGHSH and CDR2 is LQKENI in the germline V gene. The CDR3 here is CASSPRTPGGHTF. The CDR3, as DNA: TGTGCCAGCTCACCACGCACACCCGGGGGCCACACCTTC.

There are a few counts of this clonotype. V and J are TRBV6-2 or TRBV6-3 and TRBJ2-1, with a weak D call TRBD2 (6 bases). Germline-derived CDR1 and CDR2 are MNHEY and SVGEGT. The CDR3 has 18 residues. The V end lost 4 bases, the J end lost 1 base, and 20 bases lay between the germline ends. The CDR3 loop is CASSSFAGLSGSYNEQFF. For the CDR3, the DNA is TGTGCCAGCAGTTCCTTCGCCGGACTTAGCGGATCCTACAATGAGCAGTTCTTC.

The table lists this clonotype with a few counts. This may be a read error: a much more frequent sequence differs by one nucleotide. The chain uses TRBV12-3 or TRBV12-4 and TRBJ1-1; 7 bases map to TRBD1. V trimming: 6 bases; J trimming: 3 bases; junction bases outside the gene matches: 10. The CDR3 is made up of 15 amino acids. This CDR3 is CASRQEGAEDTEAFF. CDR3 bases: TGTGCCAGCAGGCAAGAGGGGGCAGAGGACACTGAAGCTTTCTTT.

This clonotype was picked up many times. V gene TRBV7-3 combines with J gene TRBJ2-7, with D perhaps TRBD2 (6 bases). The CDR3 is made up of 13 amino acids. V was pared by 6 bases and J by 3 bases, with 12 bases between. The V gene's germline CDR1 is SGHTA and CDR2 FQGTGA. CDR3 nucleotide sequence: TGTGCCAGCAGTTCGGGGGTGGGCTACGAGCAGTACTTC. This sequence encodes CASSSGVGYEQYF.

This clonotype has only a few counts. V usage is TRBV7-9 and J usage is TRBJ2-5, with 7 bases aligning to TRBD1. The CDR3 has 13 amino acids. Germline CDR1 SEHNR, CDR2 FQNEAQ (reference sequence). Germline trimming cut 6 bases from V and 7 bases from J; bases unmatched to any gene: 8. The CDR3, as DNA: TGTGCCAGCAGATCCGGGACAGAAGGGACCCAGTACTTC. This translates into CASRSGTEGTQYF.

Many counts were recorded for this clonotype. V gene TRBV20-1 combines with J gene TRBJ2-1; TRBD2 agrees at 16 bases. The CDR3 loop spans 16 amino acids. Germline V CDR1 and CDR2: DFQATT, SNEGSKA (reference sequence). J was trimmed by 7 bases and V by 3 bases; bases with no gene match: 6. This CDR3 reads CSARGLAGGAGNEQFF. The CDR3 nucleotides are TGCAGTGCTAGGGGACTAGCGGGAGGGGCGGGTAATGAGCAGTTCTTC.